The 20 T cell receptor beta chains listed next were all sequenced from one sample in a study of blood T cell repertoires in COVID-19. Assay used: immunoSEQ multiplex PCR; TCRdb lists only in-frame clones, some missing. The sample lists about 200,000 clones; approximately 86% were seen once. Sequencing input: peripheral blood. The origin of the receptors is a man in his sixties with COVID-19, enrolled during active disease.

The chain carries TRBV9 and TRBJ1-1; 8 nucleotides line up with TRBD1. From germline, CDR1 is SGDLS and CDR2 YYNGEE. The CDR3 is 14 residues long. V dropped 2 bases and J dropped 4; count of bases not matched to a gene: 4. The CDR3 reads CASSVRGLGTEAFF. CDR3 in DNA: TGTGCCAGCAGCGTCAGGGGGCTTGGCACTGAAGCTTTCTTT.

The rearrangement links TRBV20-1 to TRBJ1-2; D uncertain. Germline assignment: CDR1 DFQATT and CDR2 SNEGSKA (reference sequence). The CDR3 spans 11 residues. With 4 bases removed from V and 5 bases from J, the gap between germline ends came to 8 bases. CDR3 in amino acids: CSAMSGYGYTF. In nucleotides, the CDR3 is TGCAGTGCTATGTCAGGTTATGGCTACACCTTC.

The gene calls are TRBV4-1 and TRBJ2-7; 9 bases fit TRBD2. CDR1 and CDR2 (germline): MGHRA, YSYEKL. This CDR3 has 13 amino acids. V dropped 8 bases and J dropped 6; count of bases not matched to a gene: 8. The CDR3 bases are TGCGCCAGCCGAAAGCGGGAGGAGGTCGAGCAGTACTTC. Residues: CASRKREEVEQYF.

The V and J genes are TRBV2 and TRBJ1-2, with D perhaps matching TRBD1 (6 bases). The CDR3 covers 13 residues. Trimming left V 6 bases short and J 3 bases short, with 11 bases between. Looked up from germline, CDR1 is SNHLY and CDR2 is FYNNEI. CDR3 residues: CASRREGDYGYTF. The CDR3 nucleotides read TGTGCCAGCAGGAGGGAGGGGGACTATGGCTACACCTTC.

The chain combines TRBV3-1 (or the pseudogene TRBV3-2) with TRBJ1-1; tentatively, D is TRBD1 (6 bases). The CDR3 has 15 residues. The germline CDR1 and CDR2 sequences are LGHDT and YNNKEL (reference sequence). Trimming cost V 2 bases and J 3 bases, with 13 bases left between them. DNA of the CDR3: TGTGCCAGCAGCCAACTGGACAGAAGCTACACTGAAGCTTTCTTT. Its protein product is CASSQLDRSYTEAFF.

CDR3 in DNA: TGTGCCAGTAGTCCCGGGACTAGCGGCTACGAGCAGTACTTC. As protein: CASSPGTSGYEQYF. The chain couples TRBV19 to TRBJ2-7, with TRBD2 matching 11 bases. The ends lost 5 bases at V and 3 bases at J; junction bases unmatched: 3. Germline V CDR1 and CDR2: LNHDA, SQIVND (reference sequence). The CDR3 totals 14 residues.

The CDR3 nucleotides are TGTGCCTGGAGTCCCCGACTAGCGGGGTACAATGAGCAGTTCTTC. Amino acid sequence: CAWSPRLAGYNEQFF. The rearrangement joins TRBV30 to TRBJ2-1, with 11 bases that match TRBD2. CDR1 is GTSNPN and CDR2 is SVGIG in the germline V gene (reference sequence). The CDR3 runs to 15 residues. J lost 4 bases, V lost 2 bases, and 4 bases had no gene match.

This chain joins TRBV18 and TRBJ2-5; 9 bases agree with TRBD1. Germline V lookup: CDR1 KGHSH, CDR2 LQKENI. This CDR3 spans 14 amino acids. J was trimmed by 2 bases and V by 6 bases; bases with no gene match: 4. CDR3 sequence (DNA): TGTGCCAGCTCCCCGGGACAGGGTCAAGAGACCCAGTACTTC. Amino acid sequence: CASSPGQGQETQYF.

The rearrangement joins TRBV9 to TRBJ1-2; D might be TRBD1 (6 bases). The CDR3 has 15 amino acids. Germline CDR1 is SGDLS and CDR2 is YYNGEE. Between the trimmed V and J ends, which lost 2 bases and 5 bases, there was a span of 16 bases. The CDR3 DNA is TGTGCCAGCAGCGTGGGTATTGGGACATCTTATGGCTACACCTTC. As protein: CASSVGIGTSYGYTF.

The chain employs TRBV6-5 and TRBJ1-6; the match to TRBD1 covers 7 bases. The ends lost 4 bases at V and 7 bases at J; junction bases unmatched: 4. The V gene's germline CDR1 is MNHEY and CDR2 SVGAGI. The CDR3 loop spans 14 amino acids. DNA for the CDR3: TGTGCCAGCAGTTTTGGACAGGAAAATTCACCCCTCCACTTT. Translated: CASSFGQENSPLHF.

This CDR3 is CASSYGGQGTAEQYF. The CDR3 nucleotides are TGTGCCAGCAGTTACGGTGGACAGGGAACCGCCGAGCAGTACTTC. This chain links TRBV6-5 with TRBJ2-7; 8 nucleotides line up with TRBD1. From germline, CDR1 is MNHEY and CDR2 SVGAGI. The CDR3 loop spans 15 amino acids. The ends lost 2 bases at V and 6 bases at J; junction bases unmatched: 9.

This clone was detected only a few times. V usage is TRBV5-1 and J usage is TRBJ1-2; 8 nucleotides agree with TRBD1. The germline V gene has CDR1 SGHRS and CDR2 YFSETQ. The CDR3 is 18 residues long. V lost 3 bases to trimming and J lost 2 bases; unmatched junction nucleotides: 15. In nucleotides, the CDR3 is TGCGCCAGCAGCTACCCCCGCGCGACAGGGGTGGAGAACTATGGCTACACCTTC. Translated, it gives CASSYPRATGVENYGYTF.

This sequence joins TRBV5-1 and TRBJ1-3; no definite D call. Germline CDR1 reads SGHRS; CDR2 reads YFSETQ. This CDR3 is 14 amino acids long. The V end was cut by 0 bases, the J end by 4 bases, with 8 bases between. The DNA of the CDR3 is TGCGCCAGCAGCTTGGACGGGATGGGAAACACCATATATTTT. As protein: CASSLDGMGNTIYF.

This clone was seen more than once but under ten times. The chain has TRBV30 and TRBJ1-5; D remains unclear. Germline CDR1 reads GTSNPN; CDR2 reads SVGIG (reference sequence). The CDR3 consists of 14 residues. The V end was cut by 2 bases, the J end by 2 bases, with 10 bases between. The CDR3: CAWSLGLGNQPQHF. CDR3 DNA: TGTGCCTGGAGTTTAGGACTGGGCAATCAGCCCCAGCATTTT.

V gene TRBV9 combines with J gene TRBJ1-2; no clear D gene. The germline V and J ends were trimmed by 3 bases and 7 bases, with 10 bases remaining between them. The CDR3 runs 12 residues. Per germline, CDR1 SGDLS and CDR2 YYNGEE. The CDR3 DNA reads as TGTGCCAGCAGCGCGCGCCCCCCTGGCTACACCTTC. Translated, it gives CASSARPPGYTF.

For this clone: In the same sample, other DNA sequences code for this CDR3. This chain links TRBV28 with TRBJ1-1, with a tentative D call TRBD1 (5 bases). Germline values: CDR1 MDHEN, CDR2 SYDVKM. V dropped 2 bases and J dropped 2 bases, with 9 bases sitting between them. The CDR3 loop spans 14 amino acids. The CDR3 is CASSLPGVNTEAFF. CDR3 in DNA: TGTGCCAGCAGTTTACCGGGGGTCAACACTGAAGCTTTCTTT.

V gene TRBV18 combines with J gene TRBJ1-1; 7 bases align to TRBD1. The CDR3 extends over 14 amino acids. Trimming cost V 3 bases and J 1 base; bases outside gene matches: 2. Germline CDR1 KGHSH, CDR2 LQKENI. CDR3 in DNA: TGTGCCAGCTCACCGGGACAGACGAACACTGAAGCTTTCTTT. Translating it yields CASSPGQTNTEAFF.

The chain carries TRBV5-4 and TRBJ1-1, with TRBD1 matching 11 bases. With V trimmed by 3 bases and J by 1 base, 11 bases remained unmatched. Germline V gives CDR1 SGHNT, CDR2 YYREEE (reference sequence). This CDR3 region has 18 residues. The CDR3 DNA sequence: TGTGCCAGCAGCTCAACTTGGACAGGGGGCGTGAGGAACACTGAAGCTTTCTTT. This sequence encodes CASSSTWTGGVRNTEAFF.

This clone came up a few times. The V gene is TRBV29-1, the J gene TRBJ2-7; 7 nucleotides line up with TRBD2. The CDR3 runs 13 residues. Trimming at V came to 5 bases and at J to 6 bases, leaving 10 bases not matched to a gene. CDR1 and CDR2 from the germline V gene are SQVTM and ANQGSEA. In nucleotides, the CDR3 is TGCAGCGTTCAAATAAGGACGGGGGGCGAGCAGTACTTC. Its translation: CSVQIRTGGEQYF.

The chain links TRBV7-8 to TRBJ1-4; 8 bases map to TRBD1. V lost 1 base, J lost 0 bases, and 10 bases stayed unmatched. The CDR3 is 19 amino acids. The germline V gene encodes CDR1 SGHVS and CDR2 FQNEAQ. The chain's CDR3 is CASSLDSLAGGTTNEKLFF. Here the CDR3 DNA reads TGTGCCAGCAGCTTAGATAGTCTGGCAGGGGGCACAACTAATGAAAAACTGTTTTTT.